This TCR beta chain was identified in a study of blood T cell repertoires in COVID-19. Looked up from germline, CDR1 is SEHNR and CDR2 is FQNEAQ (reference sequence). CDR3 size: 17 residues. With 0 bases clipped from V and 0 bases from J, the junction kept 3 bases outside the gene matches. Authors' analysis steps: Reference gene primer amplification in the assay estimated nucleated cell counts. Some clones are missing from TCRdb's copy, which holds only in-frame ones; the method was immunoSEQ multiplex PCR. D and trimming come from the DNA, and the V and J calls and clone size come from that table. The sample consists of 200,000 to 300,000 clones, around 86% of them appearing once.

The sequenced material came from peripheral blood. This chain uses TRBV7-9 with TRBJ1-3; 9 bases are shared with TRBD1. This TCR was sampled from a woman in her 30s who had recovered from COVID-19. The CDR3 sequence is CASSLADRGRSGNTIYF. Here the CDR3 DNA reads TGTGCCAGCAGCTTAGCGGACAGGGGACGCTCTGGAAACACCATATATTTT. Variable domain in full (rest from reference TRBV7-9 and TRBJ1-3): DTGVSQNPRHKITKRGQNVTFRCDPISEHNRLYWYRQTLGQGPEFLTYFQNEAQLEKSRLLSDRFSAERPKGSFSTLEIQRTEQGDSAMYLCASSLADRGRSGNTIYFGEGSWLTVV.